A selection of T cell receptor beta chains follows, all from one sample in a study of blood T cell repertoires in COVID-19. Sequenced by immunoSEQ multiplex PCR; TCRdb stores in-frame clones only, minus some. The repertoire has around 270,000 clones, around 86% of them found once; the top ten carry roughly 5.6%. Sequencing was done on a sample of peripheral blood. These receptors all come from a woman aged 60 to 75 with COVID-19, enrolled during active disease. Both conserved end residues are part of each CDR3. A D gene is named only where the DNA matches it firmly. A row's size may be missing; if present it is once, few, many or a size class.

TRBD1	TRBV5-1	-	TRBJ2-7	TGCGCCAGCAGCTGGGACAGTTTCGAGCAGTACTTC	CASSWDSFEQYF
TRBD1	TRBV9	-	TRBJ1-2	TGTGCCAGCAGCGTAGAGACAGGGGGCGACTATGGCTACACCTTC	CASSVETGGDYGYTF
TRBD1	TRBV18	-	TRBJ1-4	TGTGCCAGCTCACCACCGTTCTCGGGGACAGGGCCCGAAAAACTGTTTTTT	CASSPPFSGTGPEKLFF
-	TRBV18	-	TRBJ2-1	TGTGCCAGCTCACCACCCCGGGGACAAGTCTACAATGAGCAGTTCTTC	CASSPPRGQVYNEQFF
-	TRBV6-5	few	TRBJ2-1	TGTGCCACTAGAAGGGCGGGGTCCTACAATGAGCAGTTCTTC	CATRRAGSYNEQFF
TRBD1	TRBV4-2	-	TRBJ1-2	TGTGCCAGCAGCCAAGTCGGACAGGGGAACTATGGCTACACCTTC	CASSQVGQGNYGYTF
TRBD1	TRBV7-9	-	TRBJ1-1	TGTGCCAGCAGCCTATCGACAGGGAGGACTGAAGCTTTCTTT	CASSLSTGRTEAFF
TRBD1	TRBV28	-	TRBJ1-1	TGTGCCAGCAGCGTAACAGGGGCCAGAATTGAAGCTTTCTTT	CASSVTGARIEAFF
TRBD2	TRBV6-2/TRBV6-3	-	TRBJ2-3	TGTGCCAGCAGTACCTCCGGGACTAGGGCAGATACGCAGTATTTT	CASSTSGTRADTQYF
TRBD1	TRBV28	-	TRBJ1-1	TGTGCCAGCAGGCGGGACAGGGGGCCGTGGACTGAAGCTTTCTTT	CASRRDRGPWTEAFF
TRBD1	TRBV28	-	TRBJ2-2	TGTGCCAGCAGTTACACAGGGGGCACGGACACCGGGGAGCTGTTTTTT	CASSYTGGTDTGELFF
TRBD1	TRBV7-9	once	TRBJ1-5	TGTGCCAGCAGCTTAGGGGACAGGGGAAATCAGCCCCAGCATTTT	CASSLGDRGNQPQHF
TRBD2	TRBV7-3	-	TRBJ2-2	TGTGCCAGCAGCAAGGTTACTAGCGGGCGCGGGGAGCTGTTTTTT	CASSKVTSGRGELFF
TRBD2	TRBV4-3	-	TRBJ2-4	TGCGCCAGCAGCCAAGATTTCCCCCTAGCGGGTCTAGCCAAAAACATTCAGTACTTC	CASSQDFPLAGLAKNIQYF
-	TRBV6-5	-	TRBJ2-7	TGTGCCAGCAGCCGGATAGGGGCCTACGAGCAGTACTTC	CASSRIGAYEQYF
TRBD2	TRBV5-4	once	TRBJ2-7	TGTGCCAGCAGCTTGGCCGGGGGGGGGACCTACGAGCAGTACTTC	CASSLAGGGTYEQYF
TRBD2	TRBV4-3	-	TRBJ2-4	TGCGCCAGCAGCCCTAGCGGGAGACACATTCAGTACTTC	CASSPSGRHIQYF
TRBD1	TRBV5-1	-	TRBJ1-2	TGCGCCAGCAGCTCGGGACAGGTCGGGGGGTATGGCTACACCTTC	CASSSGQVGGYGYTF
-	TRBV25-1	-	TRBJ2-7	TGTGCCAGCAGCCACGAAGGGGGAGGGCTGGCGAAGGGCGAGCAGTACTTC	CASSHEGGGLAKGEQYF
TRBD2	TRBV6-2/TRBV6-3	-	TRBJ2-3	TGTGCCAGCAGTAGACTAGCGGGAGCAGATACGCAGTATTTT	CASSRLAGADTQYF
-	TRBV11-3	-	TRBJ1-1	TGTGCCAGCAGCAACAGCGGGCGGGGAAACACTGAAGCTTTCTTT	CASSNSGRGNTEAFF
-	TRBV6-4	-	TRBJ1-1	TGTGCCAGCAGGCAGAAGACAGGCACTGAAGCTTTCTTT	CASRQKTGTEAFF
-	TRBV6-6	-	TRBJ2-7	TGTGCCAGCAGACCCGTGGGGAGGAGGAGAGGCGAGCAGTACTTC	CASRPVGRRRGEQYF
TRBD2	TRBV18	once	TRBJ2-5	TGTGCCAGCTCAGCTGCTAGCGGGGTGCAAGAGACCCAGTACTTC	CASSAASGVQETQYF
-	TRBV29-1	-	TRBJ1-2	TGCAGCGTTGACGTCAGTCGGGTTGGCTACACCTTC	CSVDVSRVGYTF
-	TRBV30	-	TRBJ2-1	TGTGCCTGGAGTGTACGGGAATCAAATGAGCAGTTCTTC	CAWSVRESNEQFF
TRBD2	TRBV9	-	TRBJ2-3	TGTGCCAGCAGCGGGACTAGCGGGGCAAGGGATACGCAGTATTTT	CASSGTSGARDTQYF
TRBD1	TRBV3-1/TRBV3-2	few	TRBJ2-7	TGTGCCAGCAGCCGGGAAGGGGGCCTTCGGTACGAGCAGTACTTC	CASSREGGLRYEQYF
-	TRBV27	-	TRBJ2-2	TGTGCCAGCAGTTGGGGGCCGAACACCGGGGAGCTGTTTTTT	CASSWGPNTGELFF
-	TRBV11-2	-	TRBJ1-5	TGTGCCAGCAGCTTAGATCGGGGGGCAAATCAGCCCCAGCATTTT	CASSLDRGANQPQHF
-	TRBV6-5	-	TRBJ2-7	TGTGCCAGCAGTCCCGGGATCTACGAGCAGTACTTC	CASSPGIYEQYF
TRBD2	TRBV27	-	TRBJ2-1	TGTGCCAGCAGTTTAAAAGGCCTAGGACTAGCGGGACGCAGACTCTTC	CASSLKGLGLAGRRLF
TRBD1	TRBV7-9	-	TRBJ2-7	TGTGCCAGCAGCTTAAGGACAGGGCTCTCCTACGAGCAGTACTTC	CASSLRTGLSYEQYF
-	TRBV27	-	TRBJ1-2	TGTGCCAGCAGTCCCCGGCAAACAGCTGGCTACACCTTC	CASSPRQTAGYTF
TRBD2	TRBV15	-	TRBJ2-2	TGTGCCACCAGCAGAGATTTCGGGACCGGGGGGTCCGGGGAGCTGTTTTTT	CATSRDFGTGGSGELFF
-	TRBV7-9	-	TRBJ1-3	TGTGCCAGCAGCCCATGGGCAGGCGCTGGAAACACCATATATTTT	CASSPWAGAGNTIYF
TRBD2	TRBV7-2	-	TRBJ2-7	TGTGCCAGCAGCTTAGCTGGGACTAGCGGTTGGGTCGAGCAGTACTTC	CASSLAGTSGWVEQYF
TRBD1	TRBV7-2	-	TRBJ2-7	TGTGCCAGCAGCCACCGGACAGGGTACGAGCAGTACTTC	CASSHRTGYEQYF
TRBD2	TRBV4-2	few	TRBJ2-7	TGTGCCAGCAGCCCCCAAACGGCGGGAGGGCCACACGAGCAGTACTTC	CASSPQTAGGPHEQYF
-	TRBV19	once	TRBJ2-7	TGTGCCAGTAGTCCCAAGACAGGCTCTAGCTCCTACGAGCAGTACTTC	CASSPKTGSSSYEQYF
-	TRBV19	-	TRBJ1-5	TGTGCCAGTAGTATCAAGTGGGGCGCCGGTCAGCCCCAGCATTTT	CASSIKWGAGQPQHF
-	TRBV28	-	TRBJ2-7	TGTGCCAGCAGTTTCACCTACCGTGAATACTCCTACGAGCAGTACTTC	CASSFTYREYSYEQYF
-	TRBV12-3/TRBV12-4	once	TRBJ2-7	TGTGCCAGCGCGCGATCGGGAAGCAACGAGCAGTACTTC	CASARSGSNEQYF
TRBD1	TRBV5-1	-	TRBJ2-3	TGCGCCAGCAGCTTGGGACAGGGGGCGGTAGGAGATACGCAGTATTTT	CASSLGQGAVGDTQYF
TRBD2	TRBV7-9	-	TRBJ2-7	TGTGCCAGCAGCTTCCATCCCCCCGGGACTAGCGGGAGGGCCCACGAGCAGTACTTC	CASSFHPPGTSGRAHEQYF
-	TRBV10-3	-	TRBJ2-5	TGTGCCATCAGTGAGTTGGGGGCGGGAGTTCAAGAGACCCAGTACTTC	CAISELGAGVQETQYF
-	TRBV7-9	once	TRBJ1-6	TGTGCCAGCAGTCCGGGTCTAAATTCACCCCTCCACTTT	CASSPGLNSPLHF
-	TRBV4-1	-	TRBJ2-2	TGCGCCAGCAGCCAAGAAGGGGCAGCAGCGAACACCGGGGAGCTGTTTTTT	CASSQEGAAANTGELFF
TRBD1	TRBV18	-	TRBJ1-2	TGTGCCAGCTCACCGGGGACAGCTTACTATGGCTACACCTTC	CASSPGTAYYGYTF
-	TRBV28	once	TRBJ1-2	TGTGCCAGCAGTTTATTAGGAGGTGATCGTGGCTACACCTTC	CASSLLGGDRGYTF